This T cell receptor (beta chain) stems from a study of blood T cell repertoires in COVID-19. Overall study: Material from acute and convalescent COVID-19 was sourced from the United States, Italy and Spain.

V lost 3 bases to trimming and J lost 6 bases, with 5 bases between them. Germline-derived CDR1 and CDR2 are SNHLY and FYNNEI. The CDR3 runs 12 residues. Original processing notes: How many nucleated cells were present was estimated from reference gene primer amplification. TCRdb's copy holds only in-frame clones and misses some; the assay was immunoSEQ multiplex PCR. V, J and clone size derive from that table, while D and trimming were established from the DNA sequence. This table holds just under 80,000 clones, around four fifths found once. Material: peripheral blood. The chain combines TRBV2 with TRBJ2-2; D call uncertain. The sequence was collected from a human donor in a cohort sampled during active COVID-19. The CDR3 bases are TGTGCCAGCAGTGACAGGTCCGGGGAGCTGTTTTTT. Its protein is CASSDRSGELFF.